The clone carrying this T cell receptor beta chain has a handful of counts. Each CDR3 protein is one row after TCRdb ran MiXCR on the 5' RACE reads. This table holds fewer than 85,000 distinct CDR3 sequences, about 10% found once. The entry originates in a study of early T cells in non-severe SARS-CoV-2 infection. The CDR3 contains 14 residues. The germline V and J ends were trimmed by 4 bases and 6 bases, with 13 bases remaining between them. Germline lookup yields CDR1 SEHNR and CDR2 FQNEAQ (reference sequence). The chain links TRBV7-9 to TRBJ2-1; D remains ambiguous. The starting material was whole blood, obtained at baseline. The sequence was obtained from an adult who was a healthcare worker with PCR-confirmed SARS-CoV-2 infection or an uninfected control (not recorded which). CDR3 nucleotide sequence: TGTGCCAGCAGCTACGGATGGACGATCAATGAGCAGTTCTTC. Translating gives CASSYGWTINEQFF.